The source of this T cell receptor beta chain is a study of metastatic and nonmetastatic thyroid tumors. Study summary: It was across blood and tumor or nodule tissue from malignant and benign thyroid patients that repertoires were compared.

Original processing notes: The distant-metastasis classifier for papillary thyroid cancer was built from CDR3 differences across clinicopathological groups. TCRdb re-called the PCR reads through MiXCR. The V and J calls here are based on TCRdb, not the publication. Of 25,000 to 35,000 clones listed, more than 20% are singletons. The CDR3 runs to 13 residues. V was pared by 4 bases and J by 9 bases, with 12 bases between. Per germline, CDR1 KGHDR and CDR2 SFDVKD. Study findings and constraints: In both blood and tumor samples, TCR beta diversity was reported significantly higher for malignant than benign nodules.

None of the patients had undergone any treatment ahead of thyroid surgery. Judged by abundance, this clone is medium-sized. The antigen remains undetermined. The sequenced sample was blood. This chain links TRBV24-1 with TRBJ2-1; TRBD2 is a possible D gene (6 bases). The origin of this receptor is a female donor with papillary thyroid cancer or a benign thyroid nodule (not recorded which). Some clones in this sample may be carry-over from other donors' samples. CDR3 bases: TGTGCCACCAGTGAAGGGCGGGATCTTGAGCAGTTCTTC. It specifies CATSEGRDLEQFF.